This TCR beta chain appears in the sequencing data of a study of shared clonotypes between healthy human individuals. Overall study results and limits: Naive subsets generally exceeded memory subsets in estimated richness.

J was trimmed by 2 bases and V by 3 bases; bases with no gene match: 5. Germline CDR1 MDHEN, CDR2 SYDVKM. This CDR3 has 17 amino acids. This clone was seen once. Its antigen is undetermined. Naive CD8 isolation took CD45RO-negative cells positively selected for CCR7 and excluded terminally differentiated effector memory CD45RA+ cells. Participating donors were healthy, HIV-negative adults free of recent acute infections or vaccinations. TCRdb keeps only in-frame clones here, not all; method: immunoSEQ multiplex PCR. The sample consists of about 2.2 million clones, just over 90% of them appearing once. The sample was naive CD8+ T cells from PBMCs. The chain is built from TRBV28 and TRBJ2-3, with TRBD2 matching over 13 bases. The clonotype was recovered from a man aged 18 to 30 in good health. Some clones in this sample may be carry-over from other donors' samples. The CDR3 DNA reads TGTGCCAGCAGTTTGGAGGGACTAGCGGGATCCACAGATACGCAGTATTTT. This sequence encodes CASSLEGLAGSTDTQYF.